This paragraph covers one T cell receptor beta chain sequence. Trimming took 7 bases from V and 8 from J, leaving 14 bases between them. Germline-derived CDR1 and CDR2 are SQVTM and ANQGSEA. The CDR3 covers 11 residues. This sample is part of a study of blood T cell repertoires in COVID-19. Data came from immunoSEQ multiplex PCR; TCRdb stores just in-frame clones and leaves some out. The sample lists approximately 270,000 clones, 65% to 90% occurring once. The sequence derives from a man in his forties or fifties who had recovered from COVID-19. This chain links TRBV29-1 with TRBJ1-2; a possible D gene is TRBD1 (6 bases). Material: PBMCs or T cells enriched from blood (not recorded which). The CDR3 nucleotides are TGCAGCGCCGGGGACACCGCAGGCTACACCTTC. The encoded protein is CSAGDTAGYTF.